One sample yielded the 2 T cell receptor beta chains listed below, sequenced in a study of blood T cell repertoires in COVID-19. The assay was immunoSEQ multiplex PCR, and TCRdb's table has in-frame clones only and misses some. The table records 300,000 to 450,000 clones, 70% to 90% of them present only once. What was sequenced was peripheral blood. The receptor set was obtained from a woman aged 25 to 45 with COVID-19, enrolled during active disease.

The rearrangement joins TRBV6-5 to TRBJ2-1; TRBD1 agrees at 7 bases. CDR3 size: 14 residues. V trimming: 11 bases; J trimming: 0 bases; junction bases outside the gene matches: 7. Germline V lookup: CDR1 MNHEY, CDR2 SVGAGI. The CDR3 protein is CASCRDSSYNEQFF. The CDR3 coding sequence is TGTGCCTCGTGTCGGGACAGCTCCTACAATGAGCAGTTCTTC.

The CDR3 DNA reads TGTGCCAGCAGGCGGGACTACAATGAGCAGTTCTTC. Protein product: CASRRDYNEQFF. V and J are TRBV27 and TRBJ2-1; D is possibly TRBD2 (6 bases). The V end lost 6 bases, the J end lost 3 bases, and 6 bases lay between the germline ends. This CDR3 has 12 amino acids. Germline V CDR1 and CDR2: MNHEY, SMNVEV (reference sequence).